This TCR beta chain stems from a study of cytomegalovirus exposure and HLA in healthy donors. Donors counted as nominally healthy when sampled, yet unrecorded immune exposures were likely. Study findings and constraints: Some V segments could not be told apart, so they were left out, TRBV6-2 and TRBV6-3 among them.

PCR involved 60 Vbeta and 13 Jbeta primers. Repertoires were generated with immunoSEQ multiplex PCR, while TCRdb's copy carries only in-frame clones and drops some. The data show approximately 96,000 clones, around 67% seen once. The CDR3 runs to 14 residues. V shed 7 bases and J shed 1 base, with 13 bases lying between them. Germline V CDR1 and CDR2: MNHNY, SVGAGI (reference sequence). Notes on this clone: Antigen unknown.

The sequencing sample was made of PBMCs. The clonotype was recovered from a male donor in good health and CMV-seronegative. This sequence joins TRBV6-6 and TRBJ2-5; D perhaps matches TRBD2 (5 bases). This CDR3 reads CASTPPGSQETQYF. For the CDR3, the DNA is TGTGCCAGCACCCCTCCGGGAAGCCAAGAGACCCAGTACTTC.